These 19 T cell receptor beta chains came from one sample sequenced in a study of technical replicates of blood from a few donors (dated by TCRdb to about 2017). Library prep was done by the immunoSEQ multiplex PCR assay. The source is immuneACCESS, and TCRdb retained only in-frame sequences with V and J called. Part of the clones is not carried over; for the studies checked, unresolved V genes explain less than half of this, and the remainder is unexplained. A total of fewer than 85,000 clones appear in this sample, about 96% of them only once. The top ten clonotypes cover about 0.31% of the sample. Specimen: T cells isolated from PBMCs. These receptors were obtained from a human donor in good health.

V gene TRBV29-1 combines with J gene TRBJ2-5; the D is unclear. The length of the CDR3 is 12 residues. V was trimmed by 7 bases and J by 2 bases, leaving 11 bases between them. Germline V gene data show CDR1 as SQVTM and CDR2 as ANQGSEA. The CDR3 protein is CSATQLQETQYF. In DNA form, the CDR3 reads TGCAGCGCCACGCAACTACAAGAGACCCAGTACTTC.

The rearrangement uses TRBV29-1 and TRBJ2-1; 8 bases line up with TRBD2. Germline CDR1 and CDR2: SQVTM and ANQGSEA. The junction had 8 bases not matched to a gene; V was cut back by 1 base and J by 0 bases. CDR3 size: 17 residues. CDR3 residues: CSVEGGGLAFSYNEQFF. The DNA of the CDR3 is TGCAGCGTTGAAGGCGGAGGACTAGCCTTCTCCTACAATGAGCAGTTCTTC.

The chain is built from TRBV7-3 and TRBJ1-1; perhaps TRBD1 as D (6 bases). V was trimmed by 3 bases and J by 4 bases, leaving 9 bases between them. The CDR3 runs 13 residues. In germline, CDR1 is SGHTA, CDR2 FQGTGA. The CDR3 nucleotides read TGTGCCAGCAGCTTTAGGGGGGGCACTGAAGCTTTCTTT. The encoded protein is CASSFRGGTEAFF. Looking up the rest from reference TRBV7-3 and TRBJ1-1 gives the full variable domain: GAGVSQTPSNKVTEKGKYVELRCDPISGHTALYWYRQSLGQGPEFLIYFQGTGAADDSGLPNDRFFAVRPEGSVSTLKIQRTERGDSAVYLCASSFRGGTEAFFGQGTRLTVV.

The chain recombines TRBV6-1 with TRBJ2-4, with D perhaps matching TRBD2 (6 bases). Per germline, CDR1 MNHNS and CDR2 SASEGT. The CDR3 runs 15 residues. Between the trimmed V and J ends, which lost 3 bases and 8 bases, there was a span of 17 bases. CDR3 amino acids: CASSETLAGMYIQYF. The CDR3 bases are TGTGCCAGCAGTGAGACCTTGGCGGGGATGTACATTCAGTACTTC.

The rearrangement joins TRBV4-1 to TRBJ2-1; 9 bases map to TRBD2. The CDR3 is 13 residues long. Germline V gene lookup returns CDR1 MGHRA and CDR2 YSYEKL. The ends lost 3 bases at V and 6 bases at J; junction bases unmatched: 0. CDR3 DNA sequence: TGCGCCAGCAGCCAGGGACTAGCCAATGAGCAGTTCTTC. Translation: CASSQGLANEQFF.

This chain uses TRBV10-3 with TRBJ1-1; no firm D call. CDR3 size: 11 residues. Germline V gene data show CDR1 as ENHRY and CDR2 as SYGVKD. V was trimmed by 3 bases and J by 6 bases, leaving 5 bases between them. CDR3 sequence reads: CAISDGAEAFF. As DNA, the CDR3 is TGTGCCATCAGTGACGGGGCTGAAGCTTTCTTT.

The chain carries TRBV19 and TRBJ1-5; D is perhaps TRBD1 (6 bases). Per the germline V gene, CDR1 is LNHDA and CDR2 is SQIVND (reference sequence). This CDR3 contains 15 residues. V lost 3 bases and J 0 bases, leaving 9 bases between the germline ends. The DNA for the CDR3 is TGTGCCAGTAGTATGGCAGGGGCTAGCAATCAGCCCCAGCATTTT. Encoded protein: CASSMAGASNQPQHF.

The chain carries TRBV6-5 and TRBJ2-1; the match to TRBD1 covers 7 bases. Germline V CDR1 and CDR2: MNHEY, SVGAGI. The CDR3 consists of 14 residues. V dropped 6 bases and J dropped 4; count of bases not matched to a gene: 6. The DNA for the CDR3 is TGTGCCAGCAGAGCCAACAGGGGATACAATGAGCAGTTCTTC. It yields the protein CASRANRGYNEQFF.

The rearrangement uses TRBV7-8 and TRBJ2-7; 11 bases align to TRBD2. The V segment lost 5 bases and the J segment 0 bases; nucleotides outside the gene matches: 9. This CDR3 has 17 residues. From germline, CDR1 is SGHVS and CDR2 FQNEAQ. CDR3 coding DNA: TGTGCCAGCAGCCCAGCTCTAGCGGGAGGCATCTCCTACGAGCAGTACTTC. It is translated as CASSPALAGGISYEQYF.

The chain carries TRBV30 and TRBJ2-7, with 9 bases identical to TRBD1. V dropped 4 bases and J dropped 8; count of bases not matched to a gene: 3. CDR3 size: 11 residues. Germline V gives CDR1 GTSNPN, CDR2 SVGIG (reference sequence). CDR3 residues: CAWITGGKQYF. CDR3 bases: TGTGCCTGGATTACAGGGGGCAAGCAGTACTTC. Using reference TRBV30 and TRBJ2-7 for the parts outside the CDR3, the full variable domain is SQTIHQWPATLVQPVGSPLSLECTVEGTSNPNLYWYRQAAGRGLQLLFYSVGIGQISSEVPQNLSASRPQDRQFILSSKKLLLSDSGFYLCAWITGGKQYFGPGTRLTVT.

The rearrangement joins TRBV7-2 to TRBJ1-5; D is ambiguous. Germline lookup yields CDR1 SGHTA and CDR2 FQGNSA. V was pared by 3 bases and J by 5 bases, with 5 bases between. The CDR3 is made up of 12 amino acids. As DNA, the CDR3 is TGTGCCAGCAGCTTCCGGGATCAGCCCCAGCATTTT. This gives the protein CASSFRDQPQHF.

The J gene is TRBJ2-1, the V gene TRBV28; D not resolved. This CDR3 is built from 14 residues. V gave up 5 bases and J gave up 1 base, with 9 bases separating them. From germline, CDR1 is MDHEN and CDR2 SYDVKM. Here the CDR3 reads CASSPIFSYNEQFF. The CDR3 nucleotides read TGTGCCAGCAGTCCAATTTTTTCCTACAATGAGCAGTTCTTC.

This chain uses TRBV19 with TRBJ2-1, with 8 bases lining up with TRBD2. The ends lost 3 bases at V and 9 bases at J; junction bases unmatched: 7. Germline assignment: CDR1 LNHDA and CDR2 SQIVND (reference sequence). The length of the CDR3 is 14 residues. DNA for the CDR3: TGTGCCAGTAGTATTGAGCGGGAGATAGGTGAGCAGTTCTTC. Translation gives CASSIEREIGEQFF.

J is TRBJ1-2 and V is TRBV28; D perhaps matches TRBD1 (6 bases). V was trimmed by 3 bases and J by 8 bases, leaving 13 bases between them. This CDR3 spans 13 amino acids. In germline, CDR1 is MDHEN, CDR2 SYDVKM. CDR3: CASSFTGRWGYTF. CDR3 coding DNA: TGTGCCAGCAGTTTTACAGGGCGGTGGGGCTACACCTTC.

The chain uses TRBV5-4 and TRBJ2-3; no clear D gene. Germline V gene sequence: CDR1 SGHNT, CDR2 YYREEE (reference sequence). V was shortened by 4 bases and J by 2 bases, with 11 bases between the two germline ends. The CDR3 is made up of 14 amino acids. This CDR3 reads CASSPPVDTDTQYF. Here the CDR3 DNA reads TGTGCCAGCAGCCCACCAGTCGACACAGATACGCAGTATTTT.

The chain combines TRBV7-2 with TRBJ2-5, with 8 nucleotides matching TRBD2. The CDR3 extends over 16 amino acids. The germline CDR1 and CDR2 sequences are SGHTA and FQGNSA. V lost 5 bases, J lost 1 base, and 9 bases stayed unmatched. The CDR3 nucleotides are TGTGCCAGCAGCAGCCGACTAGCGATCCCCCAAGAGACCCAGTACTTC. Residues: CASSSRLAIPQETQYF.

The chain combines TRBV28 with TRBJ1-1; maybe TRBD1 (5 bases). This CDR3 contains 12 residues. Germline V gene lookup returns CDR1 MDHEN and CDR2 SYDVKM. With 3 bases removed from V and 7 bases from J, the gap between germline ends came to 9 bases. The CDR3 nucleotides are TGTGCCAGCAGTTTCGCGGGGCTTGAAGCTTTCTTT. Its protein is CASSFAGLEAFF.

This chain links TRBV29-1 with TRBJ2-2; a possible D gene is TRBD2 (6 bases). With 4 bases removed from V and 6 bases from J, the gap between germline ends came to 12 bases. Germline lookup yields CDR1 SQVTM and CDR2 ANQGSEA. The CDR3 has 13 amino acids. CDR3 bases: TGCAGCGTTGCGCCGGGCGGGGCCGGGGAGCTGTTTTTT. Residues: CSVAPGGAGELFF.

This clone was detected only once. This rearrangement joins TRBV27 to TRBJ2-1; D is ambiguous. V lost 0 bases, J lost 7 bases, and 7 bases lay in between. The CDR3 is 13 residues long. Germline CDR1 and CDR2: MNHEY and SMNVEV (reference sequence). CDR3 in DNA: TGTGCCAGCAGTTTATCGAAGACTAATGAGCAGTTCTTC. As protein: CASSLSKTNEQFF.